This T cell receptor (beta chain) was sequenced in a study of blood T cells in healthy people across ages. The ends were cut back, 4 bases at V and 4 bases at J, with 12 bases in the middle. CDR3 length: 14 amino acids. CDR1 and CDR2 from the germline V gene are SGHRS and YFSETQ. This clonotype was seen many times. A second about 6 to 12 cycle PCR used barcoded and J-beta primers. TCRdb reprocessed the 5' RACE reads with MiXCR, giving one entry per CDR3 protein. Among some 940,000 distinct CDR3 sequences listed, 25% to 30% were seen once. These data also formed part of another study, on T cells of mothers and their children. As that report states: Using the M1S primer, the second PCR added sample barcodes along with 2-4 random nucleotides.

This chain uses TRBV5-1 with TRBJ2-1; D is tentatively TRBD1 or TRBD2 (5 bases each). The sample consisted of blood. The origin of this receptor is a woman between 40 and 50 years old in good health. CDR3 bases: TGCGCCAGCAGCCCCGGGGCGGCGTACAATGAGCAGTTCTTC. Its protein is CASSPGAAYNEQFF.